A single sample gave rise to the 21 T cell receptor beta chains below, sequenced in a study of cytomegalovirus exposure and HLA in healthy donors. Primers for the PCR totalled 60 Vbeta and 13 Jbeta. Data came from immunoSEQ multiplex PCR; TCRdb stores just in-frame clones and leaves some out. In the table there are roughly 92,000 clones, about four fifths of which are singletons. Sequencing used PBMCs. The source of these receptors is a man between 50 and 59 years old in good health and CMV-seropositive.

The CDR3 loop reads CASSDAGRVTGYTF. The CDR3 coding sequence is TGTGCCAGCAGTGACGCGGGAAGAGTCACGGGCTACACCTTC. This chain uses TRBV6-4 with TRBJ1-2; D is ambiguous. CDR3 length: 14 amino acids. Germline V gene lookup returns CDR1 MRHNA and CDR2 SNTAGT. V was clipped by 2 bases and J by 8 bases, with 15 bases between them.

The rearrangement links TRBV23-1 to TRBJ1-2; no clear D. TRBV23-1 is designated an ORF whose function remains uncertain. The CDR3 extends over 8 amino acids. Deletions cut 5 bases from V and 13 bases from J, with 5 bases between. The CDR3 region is CASSCGTF. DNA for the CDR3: TGCGCCAGCAGTTGCGGCACCTTC.

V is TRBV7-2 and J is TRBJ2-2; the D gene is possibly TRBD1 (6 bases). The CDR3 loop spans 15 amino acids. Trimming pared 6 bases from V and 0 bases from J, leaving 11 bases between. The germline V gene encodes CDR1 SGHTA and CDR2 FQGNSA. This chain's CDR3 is CASRGTTSNTGELFF. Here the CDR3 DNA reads TGTGCCAGCAGAGGGACAACATCGAACACCGGGGAGCTGTTTTTT.

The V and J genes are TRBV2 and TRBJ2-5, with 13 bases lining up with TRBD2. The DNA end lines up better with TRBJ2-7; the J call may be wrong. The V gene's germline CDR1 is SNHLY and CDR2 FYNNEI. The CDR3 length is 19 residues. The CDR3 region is CASSAPGLAGDVYPYEQYF. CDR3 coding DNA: TGTGCCAGCAGTGCCCCCGGACTAGCGGGAGATGTATACCCCTACGAGCAGTACTTC.

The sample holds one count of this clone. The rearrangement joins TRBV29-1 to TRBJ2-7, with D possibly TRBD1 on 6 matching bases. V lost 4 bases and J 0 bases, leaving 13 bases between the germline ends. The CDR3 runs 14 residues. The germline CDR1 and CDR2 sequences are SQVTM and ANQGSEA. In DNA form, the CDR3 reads TGCAGCGTTGTTAACAGGGCAAACTCCTACGAGCAGTACTTC. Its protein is CSVVNRANSYEQYF.

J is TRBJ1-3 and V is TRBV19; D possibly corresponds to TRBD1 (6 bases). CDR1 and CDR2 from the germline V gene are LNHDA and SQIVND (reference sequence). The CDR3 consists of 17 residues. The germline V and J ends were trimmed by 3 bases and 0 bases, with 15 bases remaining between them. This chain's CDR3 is CASSIGSGQISGNTIYF. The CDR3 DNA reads TGTGCCAGTAGTATTGGTTCGGGACAAATCTCTGGAAACACCATATATTTT. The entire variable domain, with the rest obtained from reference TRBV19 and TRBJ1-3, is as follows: DGGITQSPKYLFRKEGQNVTLSCEQNLNHDAMYWYRQDPGQGLRLIYYSQIVNDFQKGDIAEGYSVSREKKESFPLTVTSAQKNPTAFYLCASSIGSGQISGNTIYFGEGSWLTVV.

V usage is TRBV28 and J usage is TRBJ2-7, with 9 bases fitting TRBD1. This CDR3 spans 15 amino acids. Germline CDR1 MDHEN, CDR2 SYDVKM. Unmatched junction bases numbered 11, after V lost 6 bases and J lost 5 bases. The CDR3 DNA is TGTGCCAGCAGACCTTCGGGACAGGGATCCCACGAGCAGTACTTC. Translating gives CASRPSGQGSHEQYF.

CDR3 DNA: TGCGCCAGCAGCTTGGGAGACAATTCCTACGAGCAGTACTTC. This sequence encodes CASSLGDNSYEQYF. This chain links TRBV5-1 with TRBJ2-7; D is undetermined. This CDR3 has 14 amino acids. Per germline, CDR1 SGHRS and CDR2 YFSETQ. V was clipped by 0 bases and J by 1 base, with 8 bases between them. The full variable domain, rest sourced from reference TRBV5-1 and TRBJ2-7, is KAGVTQTPRYLIKTRGQQVTLSCSPISGHRSVSWYQQTPGQGLQFLFEYFSETQRNKGNFPGRFSGRQFSNSRSEMNVSTLELGDSALYLCASSLGDNSYEQYFGPGTRLTVT.

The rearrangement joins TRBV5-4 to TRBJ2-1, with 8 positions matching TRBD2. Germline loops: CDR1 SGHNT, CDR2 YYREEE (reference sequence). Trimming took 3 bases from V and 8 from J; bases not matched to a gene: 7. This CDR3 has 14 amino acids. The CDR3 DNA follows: TGTGCCAGCAGCTCCGGGACTAGAGGGCATGAGCAGTTCTTC. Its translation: CASSSGTRGHEQFF.

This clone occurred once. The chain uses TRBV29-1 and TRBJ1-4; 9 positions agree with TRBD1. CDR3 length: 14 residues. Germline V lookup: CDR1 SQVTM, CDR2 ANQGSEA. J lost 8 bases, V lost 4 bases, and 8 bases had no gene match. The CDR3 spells CSVGGTGYGEKLFF. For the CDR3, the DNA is TGCAGCGTTGGGGGGACAGGGTATGGCGAAAAACTGTTTTTT.

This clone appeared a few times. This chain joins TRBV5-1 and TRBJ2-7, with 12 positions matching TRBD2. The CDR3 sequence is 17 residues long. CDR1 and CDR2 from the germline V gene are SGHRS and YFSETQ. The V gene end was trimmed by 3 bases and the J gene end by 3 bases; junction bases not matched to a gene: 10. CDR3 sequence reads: CASSSDSWTSGDYEQYF. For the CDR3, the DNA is TGCGCCAGCAGCTCCGACAGTTGGACTAGCGGGGACTACGAGCAGTACTTC.

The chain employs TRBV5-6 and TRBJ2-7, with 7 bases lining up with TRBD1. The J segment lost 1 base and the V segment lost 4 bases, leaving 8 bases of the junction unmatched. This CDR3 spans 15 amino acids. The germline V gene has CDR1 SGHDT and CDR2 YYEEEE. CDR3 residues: CASSVTGSFSYEQYF. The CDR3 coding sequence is TGTGCCAGCAGCGTGACAGGGTCCTTTTCCTACGAGCAGTACTTC. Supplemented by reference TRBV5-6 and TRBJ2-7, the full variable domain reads DAGVTQSPTHLIKTRGQQVTLRCSPKSGHDTVSWYQQALGQGPQFIFQYYEEEERQRGNFPDRFSGHQFPNYSSELNVNALLLGDSALYLCASSVTGSFSYEQYFGPGTRLTVT.

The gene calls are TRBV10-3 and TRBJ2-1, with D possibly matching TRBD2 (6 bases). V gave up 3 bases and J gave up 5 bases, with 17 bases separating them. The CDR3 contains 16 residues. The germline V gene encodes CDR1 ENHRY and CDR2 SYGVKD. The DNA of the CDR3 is TGTGCCATCAGTGACACTGGGGCTAGCGAAAACAATGAGCAGTTCTTC. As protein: CAISDTGASENNEQFF.

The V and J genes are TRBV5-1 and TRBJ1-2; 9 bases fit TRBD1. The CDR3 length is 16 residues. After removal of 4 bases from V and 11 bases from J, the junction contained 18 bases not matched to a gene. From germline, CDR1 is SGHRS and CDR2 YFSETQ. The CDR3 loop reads CASSVGVGTGISRYTF. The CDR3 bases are TGCGCCAGCAGCGTGGGGGTCGGGACAGGGATTTCCCGGTACACCTTC.

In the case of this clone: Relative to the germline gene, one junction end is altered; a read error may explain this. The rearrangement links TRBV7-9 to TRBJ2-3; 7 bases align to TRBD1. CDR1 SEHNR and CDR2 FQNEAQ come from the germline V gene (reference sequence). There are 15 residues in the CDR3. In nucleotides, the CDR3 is TGTTCCAGCAGCCCTCGGACAGGAGGCACAGATACGCAGTATTTT. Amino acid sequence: CSSSPRTGGTDTQYF.

The CDR3, as DNA: TGTGCCACCGGGTTGGGACAGGGAGAAAAACTGTTTTTT. Translating it yields CATGLGQGEKLFF. This chain connects TRBV19 to TRBJ1-4, with TRBD1 matching 9 bases. The germline CDR1 and CDR2 sequences are LNHDA and SQIVND (reference sequence). Unmatched junction bases numbered 8, after V lost 10 bases and J lost 8 bases. The CDR3 has 13 residues.

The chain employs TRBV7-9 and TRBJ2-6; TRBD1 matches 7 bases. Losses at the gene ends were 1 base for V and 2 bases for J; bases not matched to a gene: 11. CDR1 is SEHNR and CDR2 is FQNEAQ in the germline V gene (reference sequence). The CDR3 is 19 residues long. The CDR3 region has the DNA TGTGCCAGCAGCTTAGACCAGGGACAGATCAACGCTGGGGCCAACGTCCTGACTTTC. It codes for CASSLDQGQINAGANVLTF. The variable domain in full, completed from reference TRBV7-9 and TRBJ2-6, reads DTGVSQNPRHKITKRGQNVTFRCDPISEHNRLYWYRQTLGQGPEFLTYFQNEAQLEKSRLLSDRFSAERPKGSFSTLEIQRTEQGDSAMYLCASSLDQGQINAGANVLTFGAGSRLTVL.

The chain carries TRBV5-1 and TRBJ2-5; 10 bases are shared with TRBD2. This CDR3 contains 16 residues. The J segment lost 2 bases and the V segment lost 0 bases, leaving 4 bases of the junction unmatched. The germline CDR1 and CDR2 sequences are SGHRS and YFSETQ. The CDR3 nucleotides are TGCGCCAGCAGCTTGGCCCCAGCGGGAGGGCAAGAGACCCAGTACTTC. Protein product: CASSLAPAGGQETQYF.

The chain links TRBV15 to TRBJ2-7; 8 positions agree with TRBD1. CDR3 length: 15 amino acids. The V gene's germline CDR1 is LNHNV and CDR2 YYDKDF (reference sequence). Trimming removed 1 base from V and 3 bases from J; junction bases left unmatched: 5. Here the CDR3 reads CATSRVGTGYYEQYF. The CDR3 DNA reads TGTGCCACCAGCAGAGTTGGGACAGGATACTACGAGCAGTACTTC.

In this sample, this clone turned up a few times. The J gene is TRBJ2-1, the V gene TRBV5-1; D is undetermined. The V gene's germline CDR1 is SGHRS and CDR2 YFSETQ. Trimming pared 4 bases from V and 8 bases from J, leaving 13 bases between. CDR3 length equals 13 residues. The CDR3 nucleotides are TGCGCCAGCAGCACTCCCGCTCGGGATGAGCAGTTCTTC. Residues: CASSTPARDEQFF.

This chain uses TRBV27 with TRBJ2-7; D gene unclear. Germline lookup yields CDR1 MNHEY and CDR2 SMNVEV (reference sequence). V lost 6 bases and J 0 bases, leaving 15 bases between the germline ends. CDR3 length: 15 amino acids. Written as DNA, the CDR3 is TGTGCCAGCAGCTCCCTAGGCTCCCGCTCCTACGAGCAGTACTTC. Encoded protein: CASSSLGSRSYEQYF.